This T cell receptor beta chain derives from a study of glioma-infiltrating T cells after dendritic cell vaccination. General observations from the study: Complete blood and tumor specimen sets were limited to few patients.

The PCR used 60 V beta and 13 J beta primers. Profiled with immunoSEQ multiplex PCR; TCRdb holds only in-frame clones, not every one. Found here are around 92,000 clones, less than 90% of them singletons; the top ten hold 5% to 7%. Regarding time point: after dendritic cell vaccination, including at tumor progression/relapse. The CDR3 consists of 15 residues. Germline V gene sequence: CDR1 MGHRA, CDR2 YSYEKL. V dropped 3 bases and J dropped 2; count of bases not matched to a gene: 5. For this clone: As yet, its antigen is unknown.

This chain uses TRBV4-1 with TRBJ2-7; 9 positions match TRBD2. The TCR was taken from a human donor with glioblastoma. Material: blood, obtained after dendritic cell vaccination. CDR3 loop: CASSQGTSYPYEQYF. In DNA form, the CDR3 reads TGCGCCAGCAGCCAGGGGACTAGCTATCCCTACGAGCAGTACTTC.